The clone carrying this T cell receptor beta chain was seen repeatedly, ten times or more. Its antigen is currently unknown. Amplified regions were TCR beta CDR3 sequences from RNA transcripts. With the HTBI primer set, the TCR CDR3 went through a first round of RT-PCR. TCRdb re-derived calls from the multiplex PCR reads in MiXCR, one entry per CDR3 protein. The sample contains a few hundred thousand distinct CDR3 sequences, about 43% of which appear only once. J lost 5 bases, V lost 3 bases, and 2 bases had no gene match. CDR1 is SGHVS and CDR2 is FNYEAQ in the germline V gene. The CDR3 loop spans 14 amino acids. This specimen comes from a study of T cells in Graves' hyperthyroidism and ophthalmopathy. General study points: The authors' 13 V-J model separated ophthalmopathy from stable hyperthyroidism.

The chain employs TRBV7-6 and TRBJ1-5, with 9 bases that match TRBD1. This clonotype was obtained from a woman in her late teens or twenties with Graves' hyperthyroidism. The sample comprised peripheral blood or thyroid tissue (not recorded which). CDR3 coding DNA: TGTGCCAGCAGCTTGGGACAGGGCGATCAGCCCCAGCATTTT. The encoded protein is CASSLGQGDQPQHF. Using reference TRBV7-6 and TRBJ1-5 for the parts outside the CDR3, the full variable domain is GAGVSQSPRYKVTKRGQDVALRCDPISGHVSLYWYRQALGQGPEFLTYFNYEAQQDKSGLPNDRFSAERPEGSISTLTIQRTEQRDSAMYRCASSLGQGDQPQHFGDGTRLSIL.